The rows below give T cell receptor beta chains drawn from one sample of a study of T-cell reconstitution after alpha-beta-depleted transplantation in children. From the PCR reads, TCRdb called clonotypes with MiXCR, one entry per CDR3 protein. Found here are some 260,000 distinct CDR3 sequences, 20% to 30% of them singletons; the top ten hold about 5%. Sequenced material: PBMCs, mostly from graft donor cells, taken 360 days after TCRalphabeta/CD19-depleted stem cell transplant. These receptors all come from a female patient under 10 years old who had a stem cell transplant for congenital amegakaryocytic thrombocytopenia, so the T cells may come from the graft donor. CDR3s include the opening cysteine and the closing phenylalanine or tryptophan. The order of the fields is J gene, clone size, V gene, CDR3 protein. Part of the rows lack a size; the others show once, few, many or a class for expanded clones.

TRBJ2-1,.,TRBV4-1,CASSQDVGGRVYNEQFF
TRBJ2-2,.,TRBV5-1,CASSLAVGLANTGELFF
TRBJ1-1,.,TRBV20-1,CSAKTGPHEAFF
TRBJ1-2,few,TRBV2,CASSEEARPFLYGYTF
TRBJ2-2,.,TRBV12-3/TRBV12-4,CASSFLANTGELFF
TRBJ1-1,.,TRBV6-5,CASSYAGTGSHTEAFF
TRBJ2-3,.,TRBV5-6,CASSSTSGRAITDTQYF
TRBJ2-5,few,TRBV5-1,CASSLDGGRSGETQYF
TRBJ2-5,few,TRBV5-6,CASSRWGQGQETQYF
TRBJ2-7,once,TRBV28,CASIGGLAGVEQYF
TRBJ2-7,.,TRBV20-1,CSARVGTGRNEQYF
TRBJ1-3,few,TRBV5-1,CASSPWDQGRDTIYF
TRBJ2-1,.,TRBV6-2/TRBV6-3,CASSRPGQAGNEQFF
TRBJ1-6,.,TRBV4-2,CASSEELQGPFSPLHF
TRBJ2-2,.,TRBV30,CAWSVRLGGGPTNTGELFF
TRBJ2-7,many,TRBV12-3/TRBV12-4,CASRGTVSFPPYEQYF